This T cell receptor (beta chain) was captured by sequencing in a study of patients and donors after allogeneic stem cell transplantation. V lost 3 bases and J 9 bases, leaving 18 bases between the germline ends. This CDR3 is 14 amino acids long. A single record per CDR3 protein comes from TCRdb applying MiXCR to the RT-PCR reads. The data contain 800,000 to 1,000,000 distinct CDR3 sequences, approximately 18% of them singletons. This clonotype appeared a few times. This receptor was taken from a human donor who was either an allogeneic HSCT recipient or a stem cell or donor lymphocyte infusion donor (not recorded which). It is not recorded whose cells these are; they may come from a transplant donor. The chain recombines TRBV12-3 or TRBV12-4 with TRBJ2-7; the D call may be TRBD1 or TRBD2 (5 bases each). Sample: blood, either unsorted or a sorted T cell fraction (not recorded which). CDR3 DNA: TGTGCCAGCAGTTTTGTCCGGGACCCCCTAGGGCAGTACTTC. Protein sequence: CASSFVRDPLGQYF.